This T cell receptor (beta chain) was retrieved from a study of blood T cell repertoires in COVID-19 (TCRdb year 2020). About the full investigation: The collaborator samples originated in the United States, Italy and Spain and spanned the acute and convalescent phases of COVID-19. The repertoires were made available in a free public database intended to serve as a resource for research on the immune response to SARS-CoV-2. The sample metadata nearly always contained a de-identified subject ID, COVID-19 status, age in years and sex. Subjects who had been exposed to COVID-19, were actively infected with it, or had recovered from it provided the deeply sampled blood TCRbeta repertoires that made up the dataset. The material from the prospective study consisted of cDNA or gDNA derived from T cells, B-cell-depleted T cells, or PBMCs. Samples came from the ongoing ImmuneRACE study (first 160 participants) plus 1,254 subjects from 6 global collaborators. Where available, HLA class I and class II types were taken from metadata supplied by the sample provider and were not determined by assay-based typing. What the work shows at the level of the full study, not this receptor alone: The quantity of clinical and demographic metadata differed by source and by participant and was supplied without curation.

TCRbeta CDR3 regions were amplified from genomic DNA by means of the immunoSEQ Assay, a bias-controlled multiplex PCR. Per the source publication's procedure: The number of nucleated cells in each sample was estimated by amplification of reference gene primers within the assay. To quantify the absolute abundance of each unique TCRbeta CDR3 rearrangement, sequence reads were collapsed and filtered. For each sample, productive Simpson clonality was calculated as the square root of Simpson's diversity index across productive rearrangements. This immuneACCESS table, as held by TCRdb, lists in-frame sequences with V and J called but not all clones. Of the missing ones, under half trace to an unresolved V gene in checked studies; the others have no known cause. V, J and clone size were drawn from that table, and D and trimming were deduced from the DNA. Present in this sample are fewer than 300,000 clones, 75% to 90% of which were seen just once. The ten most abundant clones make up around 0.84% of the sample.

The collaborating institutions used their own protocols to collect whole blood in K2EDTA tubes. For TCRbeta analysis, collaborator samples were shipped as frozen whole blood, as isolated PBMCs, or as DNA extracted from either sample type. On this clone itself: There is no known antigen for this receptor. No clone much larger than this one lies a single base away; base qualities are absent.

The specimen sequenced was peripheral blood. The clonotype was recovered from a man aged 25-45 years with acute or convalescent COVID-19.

The CDR3 is CASSFDRNQPQHF. The DNA reads as follows: TGTGCCAGCAGCTTCGACAGAAATCAGCCCCAGCATTTT. In this chain, TRBV7-9 is recombined with TRBJ1-5; TRBD1 is possibly the D segment (5 matching bases). Sequences SEHNR (CDR1) and FQNEAQ (CDR2) are obtained from the germline V gene (reference sequence). Between the V and J ends, shortened by 3 bases and 4 bases respectively, the junction contains 7 bases. From its cysteine to its phenylalanine, the CDR3 spans 13 amino acids. Here the CDR3 DNA is all that survives: 39 bases in frame from base 1.